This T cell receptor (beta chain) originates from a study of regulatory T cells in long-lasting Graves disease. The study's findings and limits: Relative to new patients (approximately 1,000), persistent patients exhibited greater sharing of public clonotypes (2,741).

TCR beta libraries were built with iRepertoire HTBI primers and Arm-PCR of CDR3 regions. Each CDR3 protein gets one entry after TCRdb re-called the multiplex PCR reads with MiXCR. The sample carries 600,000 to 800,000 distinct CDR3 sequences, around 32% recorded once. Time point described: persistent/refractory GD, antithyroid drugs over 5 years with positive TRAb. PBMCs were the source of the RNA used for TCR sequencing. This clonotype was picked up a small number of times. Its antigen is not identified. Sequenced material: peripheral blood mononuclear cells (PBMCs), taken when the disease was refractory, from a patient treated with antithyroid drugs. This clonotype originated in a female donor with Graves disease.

Written as DNA, the CDR3 is TGTGCCAGCAGCCAAAGGCCTAGCGGGATCTACGAGCAGTACTTC. Translated, it gives CASSQRPSGIYEQYF. The chain has TRBV3-1 and TRBJ2-7; 9 bases are a match to TRBD2. This CDR3 is 15 amino acids long. Germline V gene data show CDR1 as LGHDT and CDR2 as YNNKEL (reference sequence). The V gene end was trimmed by 2 bases and the J gene end by 3 bases; junction bases not matched to a gene: 5.